Listed below are T cell receptor beta chains from one sample, sequenced in a study of blood T cell repertoires in COVID-19. TCRdb's table, derived via immunoSEQ multiplex PCR, lists solely in-frame clones and lacks some. The sample comprises 250,000 to 400,000 clones, roughly 86% of which are singletons, and approximately 5.3% rests with the top ten. The sample taken for sequencing was PBMCs or T cells enriched from blood (not recorded which). All receptors come from a woman aged 30 to 39 who had recovered from COVID-19. CDR3s include the opening cysteine and the closing phenylalanine or tryptophan.

V gene	J gene	CDR3 protein
TRBV18	TRBJ2-5	CASSLLLRGQETQYF
TRBV9	TRBJ2-2	CASSPITGTGPTGELFF
TRBV2	TRBJ1-6	CASTGPQGSYNSPLHF
TRBV5-1	TRBJ2-6	CASSPTGPGANVLTF
TRBV28	TRBJ2-3	CASSLGGLSTDTQYF
TRBV9	TRBJ2-7	CASSSAGLPTEQYF
TRBV28	TRBJ1-2	CASTGQGNGYTF
TRBV7-2	TRBJ1-2	CASSFLAMGLLGYTF
TRBV24-1	TRBJ2-6	CAAGGAGANVLTF
TRBV2	TRBJ1-2	CASSARVNYGYTF
TRBV6-5	TRBJ1-1	CASRGQGAQNTEAFF
TRBV15	TRBJ1-1	CATSRGRSGLNTEAFF
TRBV7-2	TRBJ2-2	CASSPRSPGTGELFF
TRBV11-2	TRBJ1-1	CASSGTSEAFF
TRBV20-1	TRBJ1-1	CSARDYPDNFF
TRBV6-5	TRBJ2-7	CASRNSGESDEQYF
TRBV5-6	TRBJ1-1	CASSPLTGGNTEAFF
TRBV9	TRBJ2-3	CASSEAGGADTQYF
TRBV9	TRBJ1-6	CASSVAFGGSNSPLHF
TRBV3-1/TRBV3-2	TRBJ1-1	CASSQVPGTEAFF
TRBV11-2	TRBJ2-2	CASSSIPGLNTGELFF
TRBV11-3	TRBJ2-7	CASSRGASGGDYEQYF
TRBV6-4	TRBJ1-2	CASSATGSSYTF
TRBV27	TRBJ2-5	CASSSPGGEQETQYF
TRBV19	TRBJ1-2	CASSIGQGGVGYTF
TRBV5-5	TRBJ2-7	CASSSGTGLYEQYF
TRBV20-1	TRBJ1-1	CSARVDIQAFF
TRBV6-2/TRBV6-3	TRBJ2-7	CASSRGLEQYF
TRBV28	TRBJ2-2	CASTGNTGELFF
TRBV2	TRBJ1-5	CASSDRTGGRGQPQHF
TRBV10-2	TRBJ1-2	CASSVGQSRYGYTF
TRBV5-1	TRBJ2-1	CASSFGDRHNEQFF
TRBV10-2	TRBJ2-7	CASSDLGGGRVYEQYF
TRBV7-6	TRBJ2-5	CASGTSGQETQYF
TRBV28	TRBJ2-1	CASNGKAGDHNEQFF
TRBV20-1	TRBJ2-1	CSARDLREQFF
TRBV18	TRBJ2-7	CASSQPDYEQYF
TRBV5-6	TRBJ2-7	CASSFGVIPYEQYF
TRBV19	TRBJ1-5	CASSIGAGDSNQPQHF
TRBV24-1	TRBJ2-7	CATSDRQLLQGPYEQYF
TRBV13	TRBJ2-3	CASSSSRTDTQYF
TRBV4-3	TRBJ1-1	CASSQDRAMNTEAFF
TRBV5-5	TRBJ1-5	CASSFRTGENQPQHF
TRBV28	TRBJ2-7	CASSLFSYQGALKEQYF
TRBV5-6	TRBJ1-1	CASSWDSNTEAFF
TRBV5-4	TRBJ1-6	CASSFTGTGSSPLHF
TRBV30	TRBJ1-1	CAWSERYTEAFF
TRBV4-3	TRBJ2-7	CASSQGAGSEQYF
TRBV6-5	TRBJ1-2	CASSTAGVHYGYTF
TRBV28	TRBJ1-2	CASSPPEKGIYGYTF
TRBV19	TRBJ2-2	CASSAQGSSGELFF
TRBV6-5	TRBJ1-5	CASGDREYQPQHF
TRBV19	TRBJ1-2	CASSIRTGGSGYTF
TRBV2	TRBJ2-5	CASSRQAQETQYF
TRBV19	TRBJ2-7	CASGPGTTYEQYF
TRBV24-1	TRBJ2-5	CATSDPRQGGGTQYF